What follows is one T cell receptor beta chain and its context. The data stem from a study of technical replicates of blood from several donors. Germline V gives CDR1 SQVTM, CDR2 ANQGSEA. V was pared by 6 bases and J by 5 bases, with 14 bases of the junction left unmatched. CDR3 length: 16 residues. Repertoires were generated with immunoSEQ multiplex PCR, while TCRdb's copy carries only in-frame clones and drops some. The sample yields about 71,000 clones, roughly 92% seen once. This sequence was found in a human donor in good health. This chain uses TRBV29-1 with TRBJ2-7; the match to TRBD2 covers 12 bases. What was sequenced was T cells isolated from PBMCs. CDR3 residues: CSVIRTSGTKGDEQYF. In nucleotides, the CDR3 is TGCAGCGTCATCCGGACTAGCGGGACCAAAGGTGACGAGCAGTACTTC.